The rows below give T cell receptor beta chains drawn from one sample of a study of blood T cell repertoires in COVID-19. Produced via immunoSEQ multiplex PCR; TCRdb's table is partial and in-frame only. The data hold around 99,000 clones, with less than 90% observed a single time. Sequencing input: peripheral blood. The receptors derive from a human donor in a cohort sampled during active COVID-19. Each CDR3 is given with its conserved first and last residue. Fields, in order: J gene, CDR3 length, clone size, D gene, V gene, CDR3 DNA, CDR3 protein. The D gene is left open where the match is weak. Size values are once, few and many counts, or a class for expanded clones, and some rows have none.

TRBJ2-1 15 few TRBD2 TRBV4-1 TGCGCCAGCAGCCTAGCGGGAGGGCCGGGGAATGAGCAGTTCTTC CASSLAGGPGNEQFF
TRBJ1-1 13 - - TRBV7-9 TGTGCCAGCAGTCAACAGAGTAACACTGAAGCTTTCTTT CASSQQSNTEAFF
TRBJ1-2 11 - - TRBV29-1 TGCAGCGTTGAGATACAGGGCGGCTACACCTTC CSVEIQGGYTF
TRBJ2-3 16 - TRBD2 TRBV18 TGTGCCAGCAGACTAGCGGGAGGTCCTAGCACAGATACGCAGTATTTT CASRLAGGPSTDTQYF
TRBJ1-5 14 - - TRBV27 TGTGCCAGCAGTTTACAGGGTGGCAATCAGCCCCAGCATTTT CASSLQGGNQPQHF
TRBJ2-5 14 - - TRBV18 TGTGCCAGCTCACCACCGTCAGGGGCAGAGACCCAGTACTTC CASSPPSGAETQYF
TRBJ2-3 13 - - TRBV30 TGTGCCTGGAGCCCCGGGGACACAGATACGCAGTATTTT CAWSPGDTDTQYF
TRBJ2-3 20 - - TRBV11-3 TGTGCCAGCAGCTTAGATCCCCCCGTGGACAGCGCGGGCCTCACAGATACGCAGTATTTT CASSLDPPVDSAGLTDTQYF
TRBJ2-5 13 - - TRBV6-2/TRBV6-3 TGTGCCAGCAGCCCATTAGCCCAAGAGACCCAGTACTTC CASSPLAQETQYF
TRBJ2-3 17 - TRBD2 TRBV5-1 TGCGCCAGCAGCCCCAGGACTAGCGGGAGAAGCACAGATACGCAGTATTTT CASSPRTSGRSTDTQYF
TRBJ2-2 15 - TRBD1 TRBV24-1 TGTGCCACCAGTGAGGGGGACAGGAACACCGGGGAGCTGTTTTTT CATSEGDRNTGELFF
TRBJ1-6 15 - TRBD1 TRBV6-5 TGTGCCAGCAGTTTCACCGGGACAGCCAGTTCACCCCTCCACTTT CASSFTGTASSPLHF
TRBJ1-1 15 - TRBD1 TRBV2 TGTGCCAGCAGCGGACAGGGGGGGGGAAGCGCTGAAGCTTTCTTT CASSGQGGGSAEAFF
TRBJ2-1 16 few - TRBV29-1 TGCAGCGTTGAAGGACAAGCGGGACACCACAACAATGAGCAGTTCTTC CSVEGQAGHHNNEQFF
TRBJ1-2 13 - TRBD1 TRBV29-1 TGCAGCGTTGAGGGGACAGGGGGACCGGGCTACACCTTC CSVEGTGGPGYTF
TRBJ1-3 17 - TRBD1 TRBV4-3 TGCGCCAGCAGCCAAGAGACAGGGGGCTATACTGGAAACACCATATATTTT CASSQETGGYTGNTIYF
TRBJ2-7 15 few - TRBV9 TGTGCCAGCAGCCTCCGGGGGTCAAGTTCCTACGAGCAGTACTTC CASSLRGSSSYEQYF
TRBJ2-5 14 - TRBD2 TRBV7-2 TGTGCCAGCAGCACGGGACTAGCGGGAGAGACCCAGTACTTC CASSTGLAGETQYF
TRBJ1-5 14 once - TRBV7-6 TGTGCCAGCAGCTTATCGGGAGCGGATCAGCCCCAGCATTTT CASSLSGADQPQHF
TRBJ1-2 14 - TRBD1 TRBV30 TGTGCCTGGAATGGGGGACAGTATTTCTATGGCTACACCTTC CAWNGGQYFYGYTF
TRBJ2-3 13 - TRBD1 TRBV7-2 TGTGCCAGCTCCGAACAGGGGTCAGATACGCAGTATTTT CASSEQGSDTQYF
TRBJ2-2 13 few - TRBV24-1 TGTGCCACCAGTCGACATATCACCGGGGAGCTGTTTTTT CATSRHITGELFF
TRBJ1-2 13 - - TRBV7-2 TGTGCCAGCAGCTCCGTGGGGGCCTATGGCTACACCTTC CASSSVGAYGYTF
TRBJ2-1 19 - TRBD2 TRBV5-4 TGTGCCAGCAGCTTGATTGTCCTCCTAGCGGGACTATCCTACAATGAGCAGTTCTTC CASSLIVLLAGLSYNEQFF
TRBJ2-7 14 once TRBD1 TRBV7-9 TGTGCCAGCAGCAAACCGGGACAGTCCTACGAGCAGTACTTC CASSKPGQSYEQYF
TRBJ2-3 13 few - TRBV24-1 TGTGCCACCAGTGACCCAGGGTCTGATACGCAGTATTTT CATSDPGSDTQYF
TRBJ1-5 14 - TRBD1 TRBV7-2 TGTGCCAGCAGCTTCGGACAGGGCAGTCAGCCCCAGCATTTT CASSFGQGSQPQHF
TRBJ1-2 15 once - TRBV4-2 TGTGCCAGCAGCCAATCTACTGACAGGCACTATGGCTACACCTTC CASSQSTDRHYGYTF
TRBJ2-3 14 - - TRBV4-2 TGTGCCAGCAGCCAAGATTTTAGTAGTTCTACGCAGTATTTT CASSQDFSSSTQYF
TRBJ2-7 14 - - TRBV6-5 TGTGCCAGCACCGATACAGGGAATTCCTACGAGCAGTACTTC CASTDTGNSYEQYF
TRBJ2-4 18 - TRBD1 TRBV28 TGTGCCAGCAGTCTTTCAGGGACAGGGGGCCGTATGAAAAACATTCAGTACTTC CASSLSGTGGRMKNIQYF
TRBJ2-1 15 - TRBD2 TRBV28 TGTGCCAGCAGAACTAGCGGTGGATCCTACAATGAGCAGTTCTTC CASRTSGGSYNEQFF
TRBJ1-2 13 - TRBD1 TRBV28 TGTGCCAGCAGCCCAGGACAGGGTGATGGCTACACCTTC CASSPGQGDGYTF
TRBJ2-1 15 - - TRBV7-3 TGTGCCAGCAGCTTTTTAGGAGATCCCTACAATGAGCAGTTCTTC CASSFLGDPYNEQFF
TRBJ2-1 20 - TRBD2 TRBV28 TGTGCCAGCAGCCCCGCCACCGGGACTAGCGGGAGTGCGGCCTACAATGAGCAGTTCTTC CASSPATGTSGSAAYNEQFF
TRBJ1-4 14 - - TRBV6-5 TGTGCCAGCAGGGGAGATATTACGGAAGAAAAACTGTTTTTT CASRGDITEEKLFF
TRBJ2-2 15 - - TRBV4-1 TGCGCCAGCAGCCAGAGATCACAGCCGGTCGGGGAGCTGTTTTTT CASSQRSQPVGELFF
TRBJ1-1 13 - - TRBV28 TGTGCCAGCAGTTTTTATGGCAACACTGAAGCTTTCTTT CASSFYGNTEAFF
TRBJ1-5 14 - - TRBV4-2 TGTGCCAGCAGCCCTGGGGCTAGCAATCAGCCCCAGCATTTT CASSPGASNQPQHF
TRBJ2-3 15 - TRBD2 TRBV5-4 TGTGCCAGCAGCTTAAGGCTAGCGGAGTCAGATACGCAGTATTTT CASSLRLAESDTQYF
TRBJ1-2 13 - - TRBV29-1 TGCAGCGTGAGCAGGGGAGCTAACTATGGCTACACCTTC CSVSRGANYGYTF
TRBJ2-3 16 - - TRBV20-1 TGCAGTGCTAGTGGGGCCAGGGTGAGTGACACAGATACGCAGTATTTT CSASGARVSDTDTQYF
TRBJ1-2 13 - TRBD1 TRBV6-5 TGTGCCAGCAGTCGAGGACAGGGCTATGGCTACACCTTC CASSRGQGYGYTF
TRBJ2-1 17 - TRBD1 TRBV11-2 TGTGCCAGCAGCCCCCGGCGACAGGGCCAGGGGAGAAATGAGCAGTTCTTC CASSPRRQGQGRNEQFF
TRBJ2-2 14 - TRBD1 TRBV6-4 TGTGCCAGCAGTGACAGGGGGCGAACCGGGGAGCTGTTTTTT CASSDRGRTGELFF
TRBJ2-5 14 once - TRBV28 TGTGCCAGCATCCCCCAGGACGGGAAAGAGACCCAGTACTTC CASIPQDGKETQYF
TRBJ1-1 13 - TRBD1 TRBV6-5 TGTACCACCAACAGGGGGCTTGACACTGAAGCTTTCTTT CTTNRGLDTEAFF
TRBJ2-3 14 once TRBD1 TRBV6-6 TGTGCCAGCACCGGGGACAGTCCCACAGATACGCAGTATTTT CASTGDSPTDTQYF
TRBJ2-3 14 - TRBD2 TRBV15 TGTGCCACCAGCGTTGGCGGGAGTACAGATACGCAGTATTTT CATSVGGSTDTQYF
TRBJ2-1 16 once - TRBV5-1 TGCGCCAGCAGCTTGGCGGTAGCTAATGTTTTGACTGAGCAGTTCTTC CASSLAVANVLTEQFF
TRBJ1-5 15 - TRBD1 TRBV10-3 TGTGCCATCAGTGAAAAACAGGGGACCCATCAGCCCCAGCATTTT CAISEKQGTHQPQHF
TRBJ1-1 15 - - TRBV28 TGTGCCAGCAGTTTAACAGGCTTCGCCCCCACTGAAGCTTTCTTT CASSLTGFAPTEAFF
TRBJ2-7 15 few - TRBV7-2 TGTGCCAGCAGCCCCCCTCGGGCGGGCTCCTACGAGCAGTACTTC CASSPPRAGSYEQYF
TRBJ1-1 12 - TRBD1 TRBV3-1/TRBV3-2 TGTGCCAGCAGCCCAGGGACAGCGGAAGCTTTCTTT CASSPGTAEAFF
TRBJ2-7 13 few TRBD1 TRBV5-1 TGCGCCAGCAGCGACCGGACAGGGGTCGAGCAGTACTTC CASSDRTGVEQYF